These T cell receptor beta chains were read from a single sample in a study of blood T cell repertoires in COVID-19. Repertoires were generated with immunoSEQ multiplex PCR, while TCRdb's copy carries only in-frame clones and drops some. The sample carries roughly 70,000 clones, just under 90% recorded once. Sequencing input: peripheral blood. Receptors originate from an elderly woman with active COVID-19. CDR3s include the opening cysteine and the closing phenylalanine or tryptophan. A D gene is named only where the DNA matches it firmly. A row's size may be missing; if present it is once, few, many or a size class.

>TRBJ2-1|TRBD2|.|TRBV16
CASSQFQRETYNEQFF
TGTGCCAGCAGCCAATTTCAGCGGGAGACCTACAATGAGCAGTTCTTC
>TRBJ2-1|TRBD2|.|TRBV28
CASKSNLGTSGSIRDNEQFF
TGTGCCAGCAAATCGAACCTCGGGACTAGCGGGAGTATCAGGGACAATGAGCAGTTCTTC
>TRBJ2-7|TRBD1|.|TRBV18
CASSPLAVQGDLSYEQYF
TGTGCCAGCTCACCATTGGCCGTACAGGGGGATCTCTCCTACGAGCAGTACTTC
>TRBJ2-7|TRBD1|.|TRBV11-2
CASSSPTAGGSYEQYF
TGTGCCAGCAGCTCACCAACCGCAGGGGGCTCATACGAGCAGTACTTC
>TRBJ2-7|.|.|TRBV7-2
CASSLFTTDEQYF
TGTGCCAGCAGCTTATTTACGACAGACGAGCAGTACTTC
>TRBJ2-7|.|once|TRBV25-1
CARDTEGHEQYF
TGTGCCAGAGATACGGAGGGACACGAGCAGTACTTC
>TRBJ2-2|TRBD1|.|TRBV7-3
CASSPMGGGTGTSRGELFF
TGTGCCAGCAGCCCCATGGGAGGAGGGACAGGGACCTCGAGGGGGGAGCTGTTTTTT
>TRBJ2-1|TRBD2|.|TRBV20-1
CSAGGAGGSSYNEQFF
TGCAGTGCTGGTGGCGCGGGAGGGAGCTCCTACAATGAGCAGTTCTTC
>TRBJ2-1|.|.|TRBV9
CASSVGDNEQFF
TGTGCCAGCAGCGTAGGAGACAATGAGCAGTTCTTC
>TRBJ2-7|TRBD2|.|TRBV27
CASSLVPREIGHEQYF
TGTGCCAGCAGTTTAGTTCCGCGGGAGATAGGGCACGAGCAGTACTTC
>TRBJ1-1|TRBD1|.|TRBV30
CAWVTGVGTEAFF
TGTGCCTGGGTGACAGGGGTTGGCACTGAAGCTTTCTTT
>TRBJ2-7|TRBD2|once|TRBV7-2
CASSSDRLAGGPNEQYF
TGTGCCAGCAGCTCGGACAGACTAGCGGGAGGGCCCAACGAGCAGTACTTC
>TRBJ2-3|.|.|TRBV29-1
CSVKLQGGRTDTQYF
TGCAGCGTTAAGCTACAGGGAGGGAGGACAGATACGCAGTATTTT
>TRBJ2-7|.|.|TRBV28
CASSQNYEQYF
TGTGCCAGCAGTCAAAACTACGAGCAGTACTTC
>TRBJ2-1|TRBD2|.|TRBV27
CASSPRALAGRYNEQFF
TGTGCCAGCAGTCCCCGGGCCCTAGCGGGCCGCTACAATGAGCAGTTCTTC
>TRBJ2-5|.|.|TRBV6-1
CASSEAGSGETQYF
TGTGCCAGCAGTGAGGCGGGGAGTGGGGAGACCCAGTACTTC
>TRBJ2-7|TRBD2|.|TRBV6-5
CASSYGEAGTAQYF
TGTGCCAGCAGTTACGGAGAAGCGGGAACGGCGCAGTACTTC
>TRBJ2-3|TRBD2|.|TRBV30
CAWSGAGGGTDTQYF
TGTGCCTGGAGTGGGGCGGGAGGGGGCACAGATACGCAGTATTTT
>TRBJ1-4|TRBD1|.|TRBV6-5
CATYRGFNEKLFF
TGTGCCACCTACAGGGGGTTTAATGAAAAACTGTTTTTT
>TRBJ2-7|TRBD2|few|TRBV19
CASSIGTSLYEQYF
TGTGCCAGTAGTATCGGGACTAGCCTCTACGAGCAGTACTTC
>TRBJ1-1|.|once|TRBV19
CASSIYRDTEAFF
TGTGCCAGTAGTATCTACAGGGACACTGAAGCTTTCTTT
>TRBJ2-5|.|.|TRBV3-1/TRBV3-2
CASIPSDQETQYF
TGTGCCAGCATACCCAGCGACCAAGAGACCCAGTACTTC
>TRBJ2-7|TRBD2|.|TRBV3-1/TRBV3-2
CASSQHPTTSGSHRAYEQYF
TGTGCCAGCAGCCAACACCCCACGACTAGCGGGAGTCATAGGGCCTACGAGCAGTACTTC
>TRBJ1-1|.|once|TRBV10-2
CASTVTNTEAFF
TGCGCCAGTACAGTTACGAACACTGAAGCTTTCTTT
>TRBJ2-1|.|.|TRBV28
CASSLSFSEQFF
TGTGCCAGCAGCTTATCATTCAGTGAGCAGTTCTTC
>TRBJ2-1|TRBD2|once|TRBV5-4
CASSNRTSGAYNEQFF
TGTGCCAGCAGCAACCGGACTAGCGGGGCCTACAATGAGCAGTTCTTC
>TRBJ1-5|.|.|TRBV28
CASRGGIERISNQPQHF
TGTGCCAGCAGGGGGGGGATAGAGAGAATTAGCAATCAGCCCCAGCATTTT
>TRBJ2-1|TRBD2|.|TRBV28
CASRVGSTQAGGLYNEQFF
TGTGCCAGCAGAGTAGGGTCTACCCAAGCGGGAGGGTTGTACAATGAGCAGTTCTTC
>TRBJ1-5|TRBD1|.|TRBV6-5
CASSRDRGWQPQHF
TGTGCCAGCAGTAGGGACAGGGGATGGCAGCCCCAGCATTTT
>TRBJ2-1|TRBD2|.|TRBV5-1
CASSVLAGKSHNEQFF
TGCGCCAGCAGCGTTTTAGCGGGAAAGTCCCACAATGAGCAGTTCTTC
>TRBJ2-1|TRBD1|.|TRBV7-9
CASSLTGGDNEQFF
TGTGCCAGCAGCCTTACAGGGGGCGACAATGAGCAGTTCTTC
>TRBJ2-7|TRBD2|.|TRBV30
CAWSRGLAADEQYF
TGTGCCTGGTCTAGGGGACTAGCGGCAGACGAGCAGTACTTC
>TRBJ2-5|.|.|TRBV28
CASSSRLEFQETQYF
TGTGCCAGCAGTTCCCGACTCGAATTCCAAGAGACCCAGTACTTC
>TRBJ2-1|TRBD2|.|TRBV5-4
CASSSDTSGRSNEQFF
TGTGCCAGCAGCTCAGATACTAGCGGGAGGTCCAATGAGCAGTTCTTC
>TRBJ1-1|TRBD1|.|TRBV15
CATSRDRTGDAFF
TGTGCCACCAGCAGAGATCGGACAGGGGACGCTTTCTTT
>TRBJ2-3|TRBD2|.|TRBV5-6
CASSLYLAGVTDTQYF
TGTGCCAGCAGCTTGTATCTAGCGGGAGTCACAGATACGCAGTATTTT
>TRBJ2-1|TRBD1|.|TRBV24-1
CATSDIKGQGAYNEQFF
TGTGCCACCAGTGATATAAAGGGACAGGGGGCCTACAATGAGCAGTTCTTC
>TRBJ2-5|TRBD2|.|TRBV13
CASTVSGRYSQETQYF
TGTGCCAGCACCGTTAGCGGGAGGTACTCCCAAGAGACCCAGTACTTC
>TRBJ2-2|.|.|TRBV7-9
CASSLARPNTGELFF
TGTGCCAGCAGCTTAGCGAGGCCGAACACCGGGGAGCTGTTTTTT
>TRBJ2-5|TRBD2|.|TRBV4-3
CASSQGRLAGAGETQYF
TGCGCCAGCAGCCAAGGCCGACTAGCGGGAGCAGGGGAGACCCAGTACTTC
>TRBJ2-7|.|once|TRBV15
CATSLEPGYEQYF
TGTGCCACCAGCTTGGAGCCTGGGTACGAGCAGTACTTC
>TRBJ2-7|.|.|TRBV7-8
CASSLGYTVEQYF
TGTGCCAGCAGCTTAGGATACACAGTCGAGCAGTACTTC
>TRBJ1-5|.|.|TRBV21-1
CASSEPGHYSNQPQHF
TGTGCCAGCAGCGAGCCGGGACATTATAGCAATCAGCCCCAGCATTTT
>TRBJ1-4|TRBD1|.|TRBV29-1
CSVHPGTGGEKLFF
TGCAGCGTCCACCCTGGGACAGGGGGTGAAAAACTGTTTTTT
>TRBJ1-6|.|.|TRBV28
CASSQPGHLVSPLHF
TGTGCCAGCAGTCAACCGGGACACCTTGTTTCACCCCTCCACTTT
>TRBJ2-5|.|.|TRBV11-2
CASSLGVLAGREETQYF
TGTGCCAGCAGCTTAGGTGTGCTGGCGGGACGAGAAGAGACCCAGTACTTC
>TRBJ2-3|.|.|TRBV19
CASRVQEAQYF
TGTGCCAGTAGGGTCCAGGAAGCGCAGTATTTT
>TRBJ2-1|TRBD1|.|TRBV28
CASSSHFGTGSGQFF
TGTGCCAGCAGTTCTCATTTCGGGACAGGGTCGGGGCAGTTCTTC
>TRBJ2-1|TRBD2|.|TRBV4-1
CASSQVMGLAGDNEQFF
TGCGCCAGCAGCCAAGTGATGGGACTAGCGGGAGACAATGAGCAGTTCTTC